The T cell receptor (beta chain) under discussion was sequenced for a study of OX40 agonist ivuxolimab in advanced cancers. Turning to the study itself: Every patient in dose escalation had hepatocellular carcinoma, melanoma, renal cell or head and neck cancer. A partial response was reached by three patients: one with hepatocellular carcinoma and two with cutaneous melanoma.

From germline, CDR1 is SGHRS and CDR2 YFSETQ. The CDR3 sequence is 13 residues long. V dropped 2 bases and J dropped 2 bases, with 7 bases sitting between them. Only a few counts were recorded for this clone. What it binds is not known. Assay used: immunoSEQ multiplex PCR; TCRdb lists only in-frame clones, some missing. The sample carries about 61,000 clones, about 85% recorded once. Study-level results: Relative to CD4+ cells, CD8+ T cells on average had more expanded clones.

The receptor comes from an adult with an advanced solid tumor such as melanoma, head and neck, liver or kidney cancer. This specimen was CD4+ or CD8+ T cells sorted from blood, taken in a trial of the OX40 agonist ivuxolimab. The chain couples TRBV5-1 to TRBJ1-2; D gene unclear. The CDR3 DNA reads TGCGCCAGCAGCTTCGGGGAAAACTATGGCTACACCTTC. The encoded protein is CASSFGENYGYTF.